This T cell receptor (beta chain) was recovered during a study of radiotherapy plus CTLA-4 blockade in lung cancer. Across the study: Patients showed objective responses in roughly 19% of cases and disease control in roughly 30%.

CTLA-4 blockade using ipilimumab, together with focal radiation, was received by patients with chemo-refractory metastatic non-small-cell lung cancer. A word on this clone: What it binds is not known.

Study results and caveats: TCR clones originating in tumors grew in number in blood after radiotherapy plus ipilimumab. Strongest reported response predictors: early blood clone changes and post-radiation interferon-beta.

The germline gives CDR1 DFQATT, CDR2 SNEGSKA (reference sequence). After removal of 4 bases from V and 11 bases from J, the junction contained 3 bases not matched to a gene. CDR3 length equals 10 residues. Only in-frame clones appear in the TCRdb table, and some are missing; sequencing was by immunoSEQ multiplex PCR. The repertoire includes tens of thousands of clones, approximately 86% of them detected once, and approximately 16% sits in the top ten. Sequencing was performed on peripheral blood, taken from a patient treated with radiotherapy plus ipilimumab. This receptor was identified in a human donor with non-small cell lung cancer that progressed on radiotherapy plus ipilimumab. This rearrangement joins TRBV20-1 to TRBJ2-7, with 9 bases that match TRBD1. The CDR3 is CSANRDREYF. CDR3 in DNA: TGCAGTGCTAACCGGGACAGGGAGTACTTC.